The present TCR beta chain was sequenced within a study of OX40 agonist ivuxolimab in advanced cancers. Study findings and constraints: At doses 0.1 to 3.0 mg/kg, CD4+ and CD8+ clones expanded.

Regarding this clone: Its antigen is still unknown.

Assay: immunoSEQ multiplex PCR; the TCRdb copy retains only in-frame clones and omits some. The sample yields fewer than 85,000 clones, roughly nine tenths seen once. This CDR3 region has 15 residues. CDR1 is MGHRA and CDR2 is YSYEKL in the germline V gene. V lost 0 bases to trimming and J lost 6 bases, with 14 bases between them. This clonotype was sampled from an adult with an advanced solid tumor such as melanoma, head and neck, liver or kidney cancer. V gene TRBV4-1 combines with J gene TRBJ1-2; the D is unclear. The sample in question was CD4+ or CD8+ T cells sorted from blood, obtained in a trial of the OX40 agonist ivuxolimab. The CDR3 region is CASSQDRNKPHGYTF. The CDR3 DNA is TGCGCCAGCAGCCAAGATAGAAATAAGCCCCATGGCTACACCTTC.